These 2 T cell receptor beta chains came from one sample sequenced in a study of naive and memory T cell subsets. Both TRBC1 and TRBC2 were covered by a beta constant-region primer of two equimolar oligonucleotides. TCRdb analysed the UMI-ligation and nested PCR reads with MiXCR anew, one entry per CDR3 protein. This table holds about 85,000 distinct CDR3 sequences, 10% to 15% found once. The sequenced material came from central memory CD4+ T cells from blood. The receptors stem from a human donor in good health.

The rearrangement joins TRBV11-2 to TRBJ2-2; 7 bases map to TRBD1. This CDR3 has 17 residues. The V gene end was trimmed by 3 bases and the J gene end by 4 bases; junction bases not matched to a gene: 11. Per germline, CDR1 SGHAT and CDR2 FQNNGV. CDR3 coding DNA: TGTGCCAGCAGCTTTTCGTTCACAGGGGACGCCACCGGGGAGCTGTTTTTT. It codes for CASSFSFTGDATGELFF.

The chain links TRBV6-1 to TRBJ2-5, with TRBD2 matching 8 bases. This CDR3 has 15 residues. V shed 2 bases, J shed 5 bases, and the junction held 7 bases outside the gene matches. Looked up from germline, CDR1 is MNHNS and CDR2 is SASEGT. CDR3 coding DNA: TGTGCCAGCAGTGAATTTATCGGGAGGGCGGAGACCCAGTACTTC. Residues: CASSEFIGRAETQYF.